The 27 T cell receptor beta chains in this list originate from one sample, sequenced in a study of blood T cell repertoires in COVID-19. The data were produced by immunoSEQ multiplex PCR, yet TCRdb's version contains in-frame clones alone and is incomplete. The data hold about 94,000 clones, with 80% observed a single time. The sequenced sample was peripheral blood. The receptor source for this set is a woman older than 75 with acute or convalescent COVID-19.

The chain is built from TRBV7-2 and TRBJ2-1; TRBD2 matches 11 bases. From germline, CDR1 is SGHTA and CDR2 FQGNSA. The CDR3 has 15 amino acids. V was pared by 4 bases and J by 12 bases, with 11 bases of the junction left unmatched. The CDR3 reads CASSSGLAGPFGQFF. The CDR3 region has the DNA TGTGCCAGCAGCTCTGGACTAGCGGGCCCCTTTGGGCAGTTCTTC.

The J gene is TRBJ1-2, the V gene TRBV7-9; a possible D gene is TRBD1 (6 bases). The CDR3 spans 15 residues. The germline V and J ends were trimmed by 5 bases and 2 bases, with 15 bases remaining between them. Per germline, CDR1 SEHNR and CDR2 FQNEAQ (reference sequence). The CDR3 is CASSPGQILNYGYTF. Written as DNA, the CDR3 is TGTGCCAGCAGCCCTGGACAGATACTAAACTATGGCTACACCTTC.

V usage is TRBV3-1 (or the pseudogene TRBV3-2) and J usage is TRBJ2-7; 7 bases match TRBD2. The CDR3 is made up of 14 amino acids. V was pared by 2 bases and J by 2 bases, with 3 bases of the junction left unmatched. The germline gives CDR1 LGHDT, CDR2 YNNKEL (reference sequence). The CDR3 nucleotides are TGTGCCAGCAGCCAATTGGGGGGGGCCTACGAGCAGTACTTC. Its protein is CASSQLGGAYEQYF.

This clone has a handful of counts. The genes are TRBV28 and TRBJ1-6, with 10 bases lining up with TRBD1. CDR1 and CDR2 from the germline V gene are MDHEN and SYDVKM. The V gene end was trimmed by 6 bases and the J gene end by 6 bases; junction bases not matched to a gene: 5. The CDR3 is 15 amino acids. Here the CDR3 reads CASSAGTGANSPLHF. CDR3 sequence (DNA): TGTGCCAGCAGCGCCGGGACAGGGGCTAATTCACCCCTCCACTTT.

The chain joins TRBV13 to TRBJ2-7; D gene ambiguous. Trimming shortened V by 2 bases and J by 3 bases, and 11 bases separated the two germline ends. The germline gives CDR1 PRHDT, CDR2 FYEKMQ (reference sequence). This CDR3 has 14 residues. The CDR3 DNA follows: TGTGCCAGCAGCTTAAAAGCGCACTACTACGAGCAGTACTTC. Translation: CASSLKAHYYEQYF.

J is TRBJ1-2 and V is TRBV7-8; TRBD1 matches 8 bases. With 2 bases clipped from V and 2 bases from J, the junction kept 7 bases outside the gene matches. The CDR3 sequence is 16 residues long. The germline V gene has CDR1 SGHVS and CDR2 FQNEAQ. The CDR3 loop reads CASSLPTRTGNYGYTF. The CDR3 coding sequence is TGTGCCAGCAGCTTACCAACTAGGACAGGGAACTATGGCTACACCTTC.

The V and J genes are TRBV7-9 and TRBJ1-4; 8 nucleotides line up with TRBD1. With 8 bases clipped from V and 7 bases from J, the junction kept 6 bases outside the gene matches. Germline-derived CDR1 and CDR2 are SEHNR and FQNEAQ (reference sequence). There are 13 residues in the CDR3. This chain's CDR3 is CASGLQGGEKLFF. The CDR3 nucleotides are TGTGCCAGCGGCCTACAGGGGGGTGAAAAACTGTTTTTT. Full variable domain (outside the CDR3, taken from reference TRBV7-9 and TRBJ1-4): DTGVSQNPRHKITKRGQNVTFRCDPISEHNRLYWYRQTLGQGPEFLTYFQNEAQLEKSRLLSDRFSAERPKGSFSTLEIQRTEQGDSAMYLCASGLQGGEKLFFGSGTQLSVL.

V and J are TRBV7-9 and TRBJ1-1; tentatively, D is TRBD1 (6 bases). The CDR3 is 15 amino acids. V gave up 1 base and J gave up 5 bases, with 14 bases separating them. From germline, CDR1 is SEHNR and CDR2 FQNEAQ (reference sequence). CDR3 region: CASSLGISGETEAFF. For the CDR3, the DNA is TGTGCCAGCAGCTTAGGCATCTCAGGGGAAACTGAAGCTTTCTTT. Using reference TRBV7-9 and TRBJ1-1 for the parts outside the CDR3, the full variable domain is DTGVSQNPRHKITKRGQNVTFRCDPISEHNRLYWYRQTLGQGPEFLTYFQNEAQLEKSRLLSDRFSAERPKGSFSTLEIQRTEQGDSAMYLCASSLGISGETEAFFGQGTRLTVV.

The rearrangement links TRBV6-2 or TRBV6-3 to TRBJ2-3; a possible D gene is TRBD2 (5 bases). Germline lookup yields CDR1 MNHEY and CDR2 SVGEGT. Trimming pared 2 bases from V and 6 bases from J, leaving 9 bases between. The CDR3 contains 13 residues. CDR3 sequence reads: CASSYLGGDTQYF. The DNA of the CDR3 is TGTGCCAGCAGTTACCTGGGCGGGGATACGCAGTATTTT.

A few counts support this clone. This chain connects TRBV2 to TRBJ1-5; D possibly corresponds to TRBD1 (6 bases). This CDR3 contains 14 residues. Germline CDR1 SNHLY, CDR2 FYNNEI. Trimming shortened V by 9 bases and J by 0 bases, and 12 bases separated the two germline ends. CDR3 DNA sequence: TGTGCCAGTGCGCAGGGGCTTAGCAATCAGCCCCAGCATTTT. This gives the protein CASAQGLSNQPQHF.

The V and J genes are TRBV10-3 and TRBJ2-3; 16 nucleotides agree with TRBD2. CDR3 length equals 19 residues. In germline, CDR1 is ENHRY, CDR2 SYGVKD. V trimming: 11 bases; J trimming: 6 bases; junction bases outside the gene matches: 20. The CDR3 loop reads CAAQPGQGGLAGGADTQYF. CDR3 coding DNA: TGTGCCGCACAACCGGGACAGGGGGGACTAGCGGGAGGGGCGGATACGCAGTATTTT.

This clone was seen a few times. The chain joins TRBV9 to TRBJ2-1; 7 positions agree with TRBD2. Germline-derived CDR1 and CDR2 are SGDLS and YYNGEE. The J segment lost 5 bases and the V segment lost 0 bases, leaving 5 bases of the junction unmatched. The CDR3 contains 15 residues. Here the CDR3 DNA reads TGTGCCAGCAGCGTAGTGGCTAGCGGCGACAATGAGCAGTTCTTC. Translation: CASSVVASGDNEQFF.

The chain employs TRBV4-1 and TRBJ1-2, with D perhaps TRBD1 (5 bases). The V gene lost 4 bases and the J gene lost 1 base, with 22 bases spanning the gap. This CDR3 has 18 amino acids. Looked up from germline, CDR1 is MGHRA and CDR2 is YSYEKL. The CDR3 DNA sequence: TGCGCCAGCAGCCCTAAAAGTCAGAACAGGATTGATAACTATGGCTACACCTTC. Translated, it gives CASSPKSQNRIDNYGYTF.

The chain carries TRBV3-1 (or the pseudogene TRBV3-2) and TRBJ1-2; TRBD1 agrees at 8 bases. CDR1 and CDR2 from the germline V gene are LGHDT and YNNKEL (reference sequence). This CDR3 contains 14 residues. Trimming at V came to 4 bases and at J to 8 bases, leaving 9 bases not matched to a gene. Here the CDR3 reads CASSLPDRGGGYTF. The CDR3 region has the DNA TGTGCCAGCAGCCTACCCGACAGGGGCGGCGGCTACACCTTC.

The gene calls are TRBV19 and TRBJ1-5; no definite D call. CDR3 length: 14 residues. Germline V gene sequence: CDR1 LNHDA, CDR2 SQIVND (reference sequence). V was shortened by 0 bases and J by 6 bases, with 9 bases between the two germline ends. This CDR3 is CASSIDAEVQPQHF. The CDR3, as DNA: TGTGCCAGTAGTATAGATGCGGAAGTTCAGCCCCAGCATTTT.

The rearrangement uses TRBV5-4 and TRBJ1-6; D may be TRBD1 (6 bases). Germline lookup yields CDR1 SGHNT and CDR2 YYREEE (reference sequence). Trimming shortened V by 0 bases and J by 9 bases, and 13 bases separated the two germline ends. The CDR3 contains 15 residues. The CDR3 nucleotides read TGTGCCAGCAGCTTGGAACAGGGTACTGGTTCACCCCTCCACTTT. This translates into CASSLEQGTGSPLHF. Looking up the rest from reference TRBV5-4 and TRBJ1-6 gives the full variable domain: ETGVTQSPTHLIKTRGQQVTLRCSSQSGHNTVSWYQQALGQGPQFIFQYYREEENGRGNFPPRFSGLQFPNYSSELNVNALELDDSALYLCASSLEQGTGSPLHFGNGTRLTVT.

This clone is a singleton in its sample. The rearrangement uses TRBV6-6 and TRBJ2-7; 10 nucleotides match TRBD1. The CDR3 length is 16 residues. V lost 5 bases to trimming and J lost 0 bases; unmatched junction nucleotides: 7. CDR1 is MNHNY and CDR2 is SVGAGI in the germline V gene (reference sequence). CDR3 residues: CASSPRDRGPSYEQYF. CDR3 bases: TGTGCCAGCAGTCCTCGGGACAGGGGCCCCTCCTACGAGCAGTACTTC.

This clone is judged medium-sized (0.01 to 0.1%). The rearrangement joins TRBV7-9 to TRBJ2-3, with D perhaps TRBD2 (6 bases). CDR1 and CDR2 (germline): SEHNR, FQNEAQ (reference sequence). This CDR3 comprises 17 residues. Trimming left V 5 bases short and J 3 bases short, with 21 bases between. CDR3 residues: CASSQLWVADRTDTQYF. The CDR3 DNA reads as TGTGCCAGCAGCCAACTGTGGGTAGCGGATAGGACAGATACGCAGTATTTT. Variable domain in full (rest from reference TRBV7-9 and TRBJ2-3): DTGVSQNPRHKITKRGQNVTFRCDPISEHNRLYWYRQTLGQGPEFLTYFQNEAQLEKSRLLSDRFSAERPKGSFSTLEIQRTEQGDSAMYLCASSQLWVADRTDTQYFGPGTRLTVL.

The chain uses TRBV5-6 and TRBJ2-4; no clear D. V was pared by 0 bases and J by 0 bases, with 10 bases between. The germline CDR1 and CDR2 sequences are SGHDT and YYEEEE. This CDR3 comprises 16 residues. CDR3 region: CASSLGPEKAKNIQYF. The CDR3 bases are TGTGCCAGCAGCTTGGGCCCTGAGAAAGCCAAAAACATTCAGTACTTC.

The CDR3 region is CASSLDDRDIAQPQHF. The CDR3 coding sequence is TGTGCCAGCAGCTTGGACGACAGGGACATCGCTCAGCCCCAGCATTTT. This sequence joins TRBV5-4 and TRBJ1-5, with TRBD1 matching 7 bases. V dropped 0 bases and J dropped 6; count of bases not matched to a gene: 9. The CDR3 runs 16 residues. Germline loops: CDR1 SGHNT, CDR2 YYREEE (reference sequence). The variable domain in full, completed from reference TRBV5-4 and TRBJ1-5, reads ETGVTQSPTHLIKTRGQQVTLRCSSQSGHNTVSWYQQALGQGPQFIFQYYREEENGRGNFPPRFSGLQFPNYSSELNVNALELDDSALYLCASSLDDRDIAQPQHFGDGTRLSIL.

The J gene is TRBJ2-2, the V gene TRBV9; TRBD1 matches at 7 bases. The CDR3 is 15 amino acids. V shed 2 bases, J shed 5 bases, and the junction held 6 bases outside the gene matches. The V gene's germline CDR1 is SGDLS and CDR2 YYNGEE. The DNA for the CDR3 is TGTGCCAGCAGCGTCGACAGGGCGAGAACCGGGGAGCTGTTTTTT. Translation: CASSVDRARTGELFF.

About this clone itself: A junction boundary mismatches the germline segment, possibly from a read error. V and J are TRBV7-2 and TRBJ2-5, with TRBD2 matching 12 bases. Germline lookup yields CDR1 SGHTA and CDR2 FQGNSA. There are 15 residues in the CDR3. The CDR3: CASSLAGGRGETQYF. The CDR3 coding sequence is TGTGCCAGCAGCCTAGCGGGGGGGCGGGGAGAGACCCAGTACTTC.

The gene calls are TRBV6-2 or TRBV6-3 and TRBJ2-1; TRBD2 is a possible D gene (7 bases). CDR1 and CDR2 from the germline V gene are MNHEY and SVGEGT. This CDR3 comprises 19 residues. The V end lost 3 bases, the J end lost 0 bases, and 21 bases lay between the germline ends. CDR3 in DNA: TGTGCCAGCAGTTATGAAAGGGGGGGGCTCCCGAGCTCCTACAATGAGCAGTTCTTC. Translation: CASSYERGGLPSSYNEQFF.

The gene calls are TRBV5-5 and TRBJ1-2, with D tentatively TRBD1 (5 bases). The CDR3 totals 14 residues. CDR1 and CDR2 (germline): SGHKS, YYEKEE (reference sequence). The germline V and J ends were trimmed by 0 bases and 0 bases, with 6 bases remaining between them. The CDR3 loop reads CASSLGTPNYGYTF. The CDR3 DNA is TGTGCCAGCAGCTTGGGGACACCTAACTATGGCTACACCTTC. Complete variable domain (other parts from reference TRBV5-5 and TRBJ1-2): DAGVTQSPTHLIKTRGQQVTLRCSPISGHKSVSWYQQVLGQGPQFIFQYYEKEERGRGNFPDRFSARQFPNYSSELNVNALLLGDSALYLCASSLGTPNYGYTFGSGTRLTVV.

V and J are TRBV6-5 and TRBJ2-7, with TRBD1 matching 7 bases. V shed 5 bases and J 6 bases; nucleotides not matched to a gene: 10. From germline, CDR1 is MNHEY and CDR2 SVGAGI. The CDR3 is made up of 14 amino acids. CDR3 amino acids: CASSTRDRWSEQYF. DNA of the CDR3: TGTGCCAGCAGTACCCGGGACAGATGGTCCGAGCAGTACTTC.

The V call is TRBV19, the J call TRBJ2-7, with TRBD1 as a possible D gene (6 bases). Germline CDR1 reads LNHDA; CDR2 reads SQIVND (reference sequence). This CDR3 contains 15 residues. Trimming took 3 bases from V and 4 from J, leaving 16 bases between them. CDR3 nucleotides: TGTGCCAGTAGTATCTCACACAGGGCGAGTTACGAGCAGTACTTC. It codes for CASSISHRASYEQYF.

The chain couples TRBV11-2 to TRBJ1-4; TRBD1 is a possible D gene (5 bases). Germline V gene lookup returns CDR1 SGHAT and CDR2 FQNNGV. Trimming left V 2 bases short and J 12 bases short, with 19 bases between. The CDR3 has 15 residues. CDR3 protein: CASSLWGRTPEELFF. The CDR3, as DNA: TGTGCCAGCAGCTTATGGGGCCGGACCCCTGAGGAACTGTTTTTT.